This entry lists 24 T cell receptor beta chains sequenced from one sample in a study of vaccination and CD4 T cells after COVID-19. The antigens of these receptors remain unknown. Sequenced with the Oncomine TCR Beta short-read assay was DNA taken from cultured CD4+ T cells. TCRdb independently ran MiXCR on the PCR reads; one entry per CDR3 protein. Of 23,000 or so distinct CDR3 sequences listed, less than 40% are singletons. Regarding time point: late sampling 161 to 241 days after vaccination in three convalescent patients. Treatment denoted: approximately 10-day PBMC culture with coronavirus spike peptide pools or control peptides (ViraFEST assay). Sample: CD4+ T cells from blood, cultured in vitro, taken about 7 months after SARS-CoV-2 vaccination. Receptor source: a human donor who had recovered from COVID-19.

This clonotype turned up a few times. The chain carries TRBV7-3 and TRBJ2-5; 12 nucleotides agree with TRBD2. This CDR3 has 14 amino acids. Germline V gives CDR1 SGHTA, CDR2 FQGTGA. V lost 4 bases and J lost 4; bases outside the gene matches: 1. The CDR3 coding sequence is TGTGCCAGCAGCTCGGGACTAGCGGGAGAGACCCAGTACTTC. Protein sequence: CASSSGLAGETQYF.

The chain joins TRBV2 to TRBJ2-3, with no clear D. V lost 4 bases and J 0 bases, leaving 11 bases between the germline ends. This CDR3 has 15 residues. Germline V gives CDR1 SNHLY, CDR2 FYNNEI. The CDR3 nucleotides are TGTGCCAGCAGTGCGGGTACCCTAAGCACAGATACGCAGTATTTT. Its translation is CASSAGTLSTDTQYF.

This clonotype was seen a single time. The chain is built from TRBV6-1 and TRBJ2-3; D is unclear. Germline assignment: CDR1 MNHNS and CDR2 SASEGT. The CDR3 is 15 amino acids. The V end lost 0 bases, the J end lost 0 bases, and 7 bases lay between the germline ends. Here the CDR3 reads CASSEAYISTDTQYF. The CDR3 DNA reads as TGTGCCAGCAGTGAAGCGTACATCAGCACAGATACGCAGTATTTT.

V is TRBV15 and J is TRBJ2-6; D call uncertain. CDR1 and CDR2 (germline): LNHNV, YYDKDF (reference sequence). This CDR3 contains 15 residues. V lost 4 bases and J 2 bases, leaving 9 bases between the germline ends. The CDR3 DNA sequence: TGTGCCACCAGCACTAATCGGGCTGGGGCCAACGTCCTGACTTTC. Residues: CATSTNRAGANVLTF.

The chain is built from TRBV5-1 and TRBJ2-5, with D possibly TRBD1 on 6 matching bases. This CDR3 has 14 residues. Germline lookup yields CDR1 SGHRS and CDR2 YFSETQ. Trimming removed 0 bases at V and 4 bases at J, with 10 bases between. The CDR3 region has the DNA TGCGCCAGCAGCTTGGACAGGGTGAGAGAGACCCAGTACTTC. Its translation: CASSLDRVRETQYF. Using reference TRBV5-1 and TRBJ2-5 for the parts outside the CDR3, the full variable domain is KAGVTQTPRYLIKTRGQQVTLSCSPISGHRSVSWYQQTPGQGLQFLFEYFSETQRNKGNFPGRFSGRQFSNSRSEMNVSTLELGDSALYLCASSLDRVRETQYFGPGTRLLVL.

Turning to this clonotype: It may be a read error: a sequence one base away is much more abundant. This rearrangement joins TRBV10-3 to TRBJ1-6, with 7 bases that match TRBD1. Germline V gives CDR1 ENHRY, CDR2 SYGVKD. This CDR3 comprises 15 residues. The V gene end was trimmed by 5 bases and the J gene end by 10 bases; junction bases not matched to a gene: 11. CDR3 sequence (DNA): TGTGCCATCAGTTACGGTTACAGGGGCATCTCACCCCTCCACTTT. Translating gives CAISYGYRGISPLHF.

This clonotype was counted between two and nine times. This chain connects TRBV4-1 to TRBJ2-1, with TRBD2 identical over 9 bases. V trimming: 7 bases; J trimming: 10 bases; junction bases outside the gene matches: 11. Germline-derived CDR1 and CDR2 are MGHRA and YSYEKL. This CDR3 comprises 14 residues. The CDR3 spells CASNQAGGQVEQFF. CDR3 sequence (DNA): TGCGCCAGCAACCAGGCGGGAGGGCAGGTGGAGCAGTTCTTC.

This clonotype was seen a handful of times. The DNA of the CDR3 is TGCAGTGCTAGTGTCGGGGAATTACAGTACTTC. Translated, it gives CSASVGELQYF. V and J are TRBV20-1 and TRBJ2-7, with a tentative D call TRBD2 (5 bases). Trimming removed 3 bases at V and 10 bases at J, with 13 bases between. The germline gives CDR1 DFQATT, CDR2 SNEGSKA (reference sequence). This CDR3 region has 11 residues.

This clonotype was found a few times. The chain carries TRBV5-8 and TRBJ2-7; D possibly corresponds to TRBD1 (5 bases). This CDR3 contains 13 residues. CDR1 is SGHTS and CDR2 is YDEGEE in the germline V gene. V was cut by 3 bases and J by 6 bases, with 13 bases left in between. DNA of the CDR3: TGTGCCAGCAGCTCAGACTCAGGGCTCGAGCAGTACTTC. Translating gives CASSSDSGLEQYF.

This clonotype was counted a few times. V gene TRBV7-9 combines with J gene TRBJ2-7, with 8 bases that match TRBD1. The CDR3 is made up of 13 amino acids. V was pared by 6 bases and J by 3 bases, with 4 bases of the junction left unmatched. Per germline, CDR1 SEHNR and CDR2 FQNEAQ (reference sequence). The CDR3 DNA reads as TGTGCCAGCAGACAGGGGGTAGGCTACGAGCAGTACTTC. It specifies CASRQGVGYEQYF.

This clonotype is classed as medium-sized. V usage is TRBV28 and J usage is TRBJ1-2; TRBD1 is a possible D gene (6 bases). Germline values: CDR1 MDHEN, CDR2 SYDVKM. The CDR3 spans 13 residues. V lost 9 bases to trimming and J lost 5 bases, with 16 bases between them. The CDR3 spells CASLRGPIYGYTF. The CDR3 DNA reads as TGTGCCAGTCTCCGGGGGCCCATTTATGGCTACACCTTC.

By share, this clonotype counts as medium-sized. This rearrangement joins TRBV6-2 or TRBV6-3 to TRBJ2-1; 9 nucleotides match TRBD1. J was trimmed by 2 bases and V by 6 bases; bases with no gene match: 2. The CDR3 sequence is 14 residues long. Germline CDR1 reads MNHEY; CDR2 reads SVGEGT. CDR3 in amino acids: CASRDRGTYNEQFF. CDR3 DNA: TGTGCCAGCAGGGACAGGGGCACCTACAATGAGCAGTTCTTC.

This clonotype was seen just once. The CDR3 region has the DNA TGTGCCAGCAGTCGTCTAGGAGGGACCGGGGAGCTGTTTTTT. Protein: CASSRLGGTGELFF. The chain carries TRBV6-5 and TRBJ2-2, with D possibly TRBD2 on 6 matching bases. The length of the CDR3 is 14 residues. V lost 5 bases to trimming and J lost 5 bases, with 12 bases between them. The germline V gene has CDR1 MNHEY and CDR2 SVGAGI.

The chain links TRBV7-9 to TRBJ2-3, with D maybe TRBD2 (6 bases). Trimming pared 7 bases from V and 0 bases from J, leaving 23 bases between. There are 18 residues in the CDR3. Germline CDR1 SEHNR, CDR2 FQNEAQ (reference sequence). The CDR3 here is CASTARAGKPTSTDTQYF. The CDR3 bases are TGTGCCAGCACCGCCCGAGCGGGCAAGCCTACCAGCACAGATACGCAGTATTTT.

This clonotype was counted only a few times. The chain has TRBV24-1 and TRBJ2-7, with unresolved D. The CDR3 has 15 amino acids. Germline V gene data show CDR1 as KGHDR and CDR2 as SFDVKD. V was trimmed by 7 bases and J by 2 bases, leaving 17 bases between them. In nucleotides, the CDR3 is TGTGCCACCAGGCAAAGCAGACCCACTCCCTACGAGCAGTACTTC. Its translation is CATRQSRPTPYEQYF.

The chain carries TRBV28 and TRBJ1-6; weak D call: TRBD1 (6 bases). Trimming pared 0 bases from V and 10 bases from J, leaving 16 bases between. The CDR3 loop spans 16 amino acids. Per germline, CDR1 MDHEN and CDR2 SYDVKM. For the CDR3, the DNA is TGTGCCAGCAGTTTATGGACAGGCACCTTGGGGTCACCCCTCCACTTT. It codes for CASSLWTGTLGSPLHF.

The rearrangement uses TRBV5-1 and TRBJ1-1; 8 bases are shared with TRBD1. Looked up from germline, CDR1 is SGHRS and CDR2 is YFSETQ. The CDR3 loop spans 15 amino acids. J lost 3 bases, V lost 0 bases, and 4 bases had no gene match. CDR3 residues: CASSLEGRGHTEAFF. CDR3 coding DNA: TGCGCCAGCAGCTTGGAGGGCAGGGGGCACACTGAAGCTTTCTTT. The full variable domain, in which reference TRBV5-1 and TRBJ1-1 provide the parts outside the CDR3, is KAGVTQTPRYLIKTRGQQVTLSCSPISGHRSVSWYQQTPGQGLQFLFEYFSETQRNKGNFPGRFSGRQFSNSRSEMNVSTLELGDSALYLCASSLEGRGHTEAFFGQGTRLTVV.

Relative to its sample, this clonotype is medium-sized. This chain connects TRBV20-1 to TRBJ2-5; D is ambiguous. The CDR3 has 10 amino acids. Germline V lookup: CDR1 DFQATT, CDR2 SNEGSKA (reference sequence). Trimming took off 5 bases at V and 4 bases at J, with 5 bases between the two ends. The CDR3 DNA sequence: TGCAGTGCTGGTCCAGAGACCCAGTACTTC. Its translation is CSAGPETQYF.

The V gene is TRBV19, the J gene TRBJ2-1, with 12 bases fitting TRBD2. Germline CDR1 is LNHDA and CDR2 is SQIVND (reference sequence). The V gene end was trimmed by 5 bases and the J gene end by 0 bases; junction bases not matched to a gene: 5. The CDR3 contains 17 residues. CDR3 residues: CASSRTSGASSYNEQFF. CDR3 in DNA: TGTGCCAGTAGTCGGACTAGCGGGGCGAGCTCCTACAATGAGCAGTTCTTC.

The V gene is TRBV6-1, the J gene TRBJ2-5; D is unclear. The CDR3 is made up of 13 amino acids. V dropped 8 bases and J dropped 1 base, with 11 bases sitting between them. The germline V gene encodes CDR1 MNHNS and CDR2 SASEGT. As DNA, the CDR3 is TGTGCCAGCCACGGTTGGGCCCAAGAGACCCAGTACTTC. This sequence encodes CASHGWAQETQYF.

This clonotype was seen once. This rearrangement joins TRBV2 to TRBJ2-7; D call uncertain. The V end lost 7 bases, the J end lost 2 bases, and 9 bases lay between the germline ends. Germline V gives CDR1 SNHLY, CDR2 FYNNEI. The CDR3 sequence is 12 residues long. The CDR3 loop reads CASTADPYEQYF. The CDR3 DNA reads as TGTGCCAGCACCGCGGACCCCTACGAGCAGTACTTC.

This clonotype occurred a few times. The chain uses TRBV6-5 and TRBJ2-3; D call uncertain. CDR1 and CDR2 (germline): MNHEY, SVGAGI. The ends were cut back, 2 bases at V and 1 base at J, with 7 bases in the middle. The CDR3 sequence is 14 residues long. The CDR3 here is CASSYGWGTDTQYF. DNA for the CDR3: TGTGCCAGCAGTTACGGGTGGGGCACAGATACGCAGTATTTT.

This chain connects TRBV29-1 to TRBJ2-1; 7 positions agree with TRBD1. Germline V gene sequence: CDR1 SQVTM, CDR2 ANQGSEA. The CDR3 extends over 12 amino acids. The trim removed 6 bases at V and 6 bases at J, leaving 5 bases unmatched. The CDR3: CSVERQGNEQFF. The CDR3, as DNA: TGCAGCGTGGAACGACAGGGCAATGAGCAGTTCTTC.

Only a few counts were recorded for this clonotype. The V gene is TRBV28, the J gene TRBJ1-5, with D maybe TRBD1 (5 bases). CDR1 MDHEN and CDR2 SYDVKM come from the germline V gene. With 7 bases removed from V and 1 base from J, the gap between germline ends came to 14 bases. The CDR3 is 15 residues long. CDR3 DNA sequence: TGTGCCAGCACGACGGGGGACTCAAGCAATCAGCCCCAGCATTTT. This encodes CASTTGDSSNQPQHF.